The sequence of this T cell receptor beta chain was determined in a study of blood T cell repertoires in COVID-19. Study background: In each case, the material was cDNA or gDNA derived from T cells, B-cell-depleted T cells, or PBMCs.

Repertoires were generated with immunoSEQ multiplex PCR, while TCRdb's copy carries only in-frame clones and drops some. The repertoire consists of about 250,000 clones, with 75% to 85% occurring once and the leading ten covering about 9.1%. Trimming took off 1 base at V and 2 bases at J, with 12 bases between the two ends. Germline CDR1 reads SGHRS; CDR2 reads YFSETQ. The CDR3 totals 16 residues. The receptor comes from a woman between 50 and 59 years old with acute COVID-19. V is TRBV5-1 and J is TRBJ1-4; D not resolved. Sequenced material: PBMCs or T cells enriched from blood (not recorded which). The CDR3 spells CASSLSVRGTNEKLFF. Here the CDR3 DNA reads TGCGCCAGCAGCTTGAGTGTTCGAGGGACTAATGAAAAACTGTTTTTT. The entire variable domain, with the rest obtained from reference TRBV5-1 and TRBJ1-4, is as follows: KAGVTQTPRYLIKTRGQQVTLSCSPISGHRSVSWYQQTPGQGLQFLFEYFSETQRNKGNFPGRFSGRQFSNSRSEMNVSTLELGDSALYLCASSLSVRGTNEKLFFGSGTQLSVL.